The rows below give T cell receptor beta chains drawn from one sample of a study of blood T cell repertoires in COVID-19. TCRdb's table, derived via immunoSEQ multiplex PCR, lists solely in-frame clones and lacks some. The data contain approximately 100,000 clones, more than 75% of them singletons. The sample taken for sequencing was peripheral blood. The receptors originated from a human donor in a cohort sampled during active COVID-19. CDR3s include the opening cysteine and the closing phenylalanine or tryptophan. Fields, in order: V gene, clone size, J gene, D gene, CDR3 DNA, CDR3 protein. The D gene is left open where the match is weak. Size tells how often a clone was seen (once, few, many) or the class of an expanded clone, and some rows leave it out.

TRBV5-1,.,TRBJ2-1,TRBD2,TGCGCCAGCAGCCCCCTGGGTCAAGGACTAGCGAAGAATGAGCAGTTCTTC,CASSPLGQGLAKNEQFF
TRBV18,.,TRBJ2-3,.,TGTGCCAGCTCATACTCTAGCACAGATACGCAGTATTTT,CASSYSSTDTQYF
TRBV4-2,.,TRBJ2-3,.,TGTGCCAGCAGCCAGAGGGACTTGGATACGCAGTATTTT,CASSQRDLDTQYF
TRBV2,.,TRBJ2-1,TRBD2,TGTGCCAGCGGGGGACTAGCGGGGATGTTCTCCTACAATGAGCAGTTCTTC,CASGGLAGMFSYNEQFF
TRBV9,.,TRBJ2-3,.,TGTGCCAGCAGCGAGGAGAGACAGTCCACAGATACGCAGTATTTT,CASSEERQSTDTQYF
TRBV28,.,TRBJ2-7,TRBD2,TGTGCCAGCAGTTTGCCCACCGATTCCTCTCTAGCGGGACCCTACGAGCAGTACTTC,CASSLPTDSSLAGPYEQYF
TRBV6-5,few,TRBJ1-1,TRBD1,TGTGCCAGCAGAGGGACAGGGGTGCGCACTGAAGCTTTCTTT,CASRGTGVRTEAFF
TRBV20-1,.,TRBJ1-4,TRBD1,TGCAGTGCTAGTGAACGGGACAGGGGTGAAAAACTGTTTTTT,CSASERDRGEKLFF
TRBV5-1,.,TRBJ2-5,.,TGCGCCAGCAGCTTACTCGGGAAAGAGACCCAGTACTTC,CASSLLGKETQYF
TRBV6-2/TRBV6-3,.,TRBJ2-3,TRBD1,TGTGCCAGCAGTTCCACCGGGACAGGCACAGATACGCAGTATTTT,CASSSTGTGTDTQYF
TRBV5-4,.,TRBJ2-2,TRBD1,TGTGCCAGCAGCTTGGAAACAGGGGCGAGCACCGGGGAGCTGTTTTTT,CASSLETGASTGELFF
TRBV7-8,.,TRBJ2-2,TRBD2,TGTGCCAGCAGCCCAGGGACTACCCGCACCGGGGAGCTGTTTTTT,CASSPGTTRTGELFF
TRBV5-1,.,TRBJ2-7,TRBD1,TGCGCCAGCAGCTTTGGAGGGACAGGGGGAAACTACGAGCAGTACTTC,CASSFGGTGGNYEQYF
TRBV24-1,.,TRBJ2-5,.,TGTGCCACCAGTGATTTAAACGGGGAGACCCAGTACTTC,CATSDLNGETQYF
TRBV7-9,.,TRBJ2-1,TRBD2,TGTGCCAGCAGCTCGGGACTAGCGGGAAGGTACAATGAGCAGTTCTTC,CASSSGLAGRYNEQFF
TRBV7-8,.,TRBJ2-7,.,TGTGCCAGCAGCTTAGGGCGGTCTGGGTCCACGATCTACGAGCAGTACTTC,CASSLGRSGSTIYEQYF
TRBV6-1,.,TRBJ2-1,.,TGTGCCAGCAGTGAGACAGTGTCTTACAATGAGCAGTTCTTC,CASSETVSYNEQFF
TRBV10-3,.,TRBJ1-1,.,TGTGCCATCAGTGCTCGGCAGGGGATGAACACTGAAGCTTTCTTT,CAISARQGMNTEAFF
TRBV14,.,TRBJ2-7,.,TGTGCCAGCAGCCAAGGGAGTTACGAGCAGTACTTC,CASSQGSYEQYF
TRBV19,.,TRBJ1-2,TRBD1,TGTGCCAGTAGTGCGGGACAGCCTCCTACATATGGCTACACCTTC,CASSAGQPPTYGYTF
TRBV27,.,TRBJ2-7,.,TGTGCCAGCAGTACACTAGGGAGCTCCTACGAGCAGTACTTC,CASSTLGSSYEQYF
TRBV7-2,.,TRBJ2-1,TRBD2,TGTGCCAGCAGCTTCGACCGGGGGGGCTACAATGAGCAGTTCTTC,CASSFDRGGYNEQFF
TRBV30,.,TRBJ2-1,.,TGTGCCTGGGGACCCTCTACTAGATACTACAATGAGCAGTTCTTC,CAWGPSTRYYNEQFF
TRBV5-4,few,TRBJ2-1,TRBD2,TGTGCCAGCAGCTTGGTCACTAGCGGGGCCTACAATGAGCAGTTCTTC,CASSLVTSGAYNEQFF
TRBV19,once,TRBJ1-2,.,TGTGCCAGCCGGATGCATGCGGATTATGGCTACACCTTC,CASRMHADYGYTF
TRBV7-6,.,TRBJ2-1,TRBD2,TGTGCCAGCAGCTTAGACGGGAGGGCCTACAATGAGCAGTTCTTC,CASSLDGRAYNEQFF
TRBV2,.,TRBJ1-2,.,TGTGCCAGCAGTGAAAGGGGGAGGGAGGGGTACTATGGCTACACCTTC,CASSERGREGYYGYTF
TRBV2,.,TRBJ1-5,.,TGTGCCAGCATGATTCCCGGTAGCAATCAGCCCCAGCATTTT,CASMIPGSNQPQHF
TRBV7-9,.,TRBJ2-2,TRBD1,TGTGCCAGCAGCCCCACGGACAGGGGGGCCGGGGAGCTGTTTTTT,CASSPTDRGAGELFF
TRBV4-2,.,TRBJ2-5,.,TGTGCCAGCACGGCGGGACTGTCAGGGGAGACCCAGTACTTC,CASTAGLSGETQYF
TRBV28,.,TRBJ2-2,TRBD2,TGTGCCAGCAGCCCCGGGGGGTCAGGGGAGCTGTTTTTT,CASSPGGSGELFF